Below are 25 T cell receptor beta chains sequenced from a single sample in a study of blood T cell repertoires in COVID-19. Using immunoSEQ multiplex PCR, the repertoire was profiled, and TCRdb retains in-frame clones only, with some absent. This sample carries over 250,000 clones, 80% to 90% of them seen once, and the ten largest clones take around 10%. Sequenced input: peripheral blood. The receptors were gathered from a woman in her seventies with acute or convalescent COVID-19.

CDR3 residues: CASSPSGQPNYGYTF. The CDR3 nucleotides read TGTGCCAGCAGCCCATCGGGACAGCCTAACTATGGCTACACCTTC. This chain joins TRBV13 and TRBJ1-2; 7 positions agree with TRBD1. J lost 0 bases, V lost 5 bases, and 6 bases had no gene match. Germline V gives CDR1 PRHDT, CDR2 FYEKMQ (reference sequence). The CDR3 totals 15 residues.

This clone was detected a few times. This chain joins TRBV6-4 and TRBJ1-4; tentative D call: TRBD1 (6 bases). CDR1 and CDR2 (germline): MRHNA, SNTAGT. V lost 2 bases and J 11 bases, leaving 15 bases between the germline ends. The CDR3 covers 14 residues. CDR3 nucleotide sequence: TGTGCCAGCAGTGACGGGGGGGCCACGGACAAACTGTTTTTT. It is translated as CASSDGGATDKLFF.

The CDR3 region is CASSPDSKLFF. The CDR3 DNA sequence: TGTGCCAGCAGCCCGGACAGTAAACTGTTTTTT. J is TRBJ1-4 and V is TRBV7-9, with a weak D call TRBD1 (6 bases). This CDR3 spans 11 amino acids. The V end was cut by 5 bases, the J end by 11 bases, with 9 bases between. Germline V CDR1 and CDR2: SEHNR, FQNEAQ (reference sequence). The full variable domain, completed using reference TRBV7-9 and TRBJ1-4, is DTGVSQNPRHKITKRGQNVTFRCDPISEHNRLYWYRQTLGQGPEFLTYFQNEAQLEKSRLLSDRFSAERPKGSFSTLEIQRTEQGDSAMYLCASSPDSKLFFGSGTQLSVL.

The V and J genes are TRBV5-1 and TRBJ2-1; tentatively, D is TRBD2 (6 bases). The V and J ends lost 4 bases and 5 bases respectively, with 19 bases between them. Germline values: CDR1 SGHRS, CDR2 YFSETQ. The CDR3 spans 16 residues. In DNA form, the CDR3 reads TGCGCCAGCAGCGGTCGTGGACGCGGGGACGACAATGAGCAGTTCTTC. It encodes CASSGRGRGDDNEQFF.

The chain has TRBV2 and TRBJ1-1, with 11 bases identical to TRBD1. With V trimmed by 7 bases and J by 0 bases, 7 bases remained unmatched. CDR1 is SNHLY, CDR2 FYNNEI, per germline. The CDR3 spans 16 residues. CDR3 in amino acids: CASITGQGVLNTEAFF. The CDR3 DNA follows: TGTGCCAGCATTACGGGACAGGGGGTCTTGAACACTGAAGCTTTCTTT.

The chain couples TRBV5-4 to TRBJ2-3; TRBD2 matches 8 bases. Germline CDR1 reads SGHNT; CDR2 reads YYREEE (reference sequence). Losses at the gene ends were 9 bases for V and 4 bases for J; bases not matched to a gene: 10. This CDR3 has 14 amino acids. The CDR3 bases are TGTGCCACCTCTGGCGGGGGGCGGGCAGATACGCAGTATTTT. Its translation: CATSGGGRADTQYF.

The genes are TRBV10-3 and TRBJ1-4, with D maybe TRBD1 (5 bases). Germline CDR1 is ENHRY and CDR2 is SYGVKD. V lost 0 bases and J 9 bases, leaving 20 bases between the germline ends. The CDR3 loop spans 17 amino acids. For the CDR3, the DNA is TGTGCCATCAGTGAGTCGACCGGCGGGGCCGGTGGGAAAAAACTGTTTTTT. The encoded protein is CAISESTGGAGGKKLFF.

This chain uses TRBV5-3 with TRBJ2-3; a weak D match, TRBD1 (6 bases). TRBV5-3 carries the ORF label, with uncertain function. CDR3 length equals 14 residues. The V and J ends lost 8 bases and 6 bases respectively, with 19 bases between them. The CDR3 is CASNRVFDADTQYF. CDR3 nucleotides: TGTGCCAGTAACAGGGTATTTGATGCGGATACGCAGTATTTT.

CDR3 nucleotides: TGTGCCAGCAGTGGGGGGGGACCTCGGGAGAATGAGCAGTTCTTC. This sequence encodes CASSGGGPRENEQFF. V usage is TRBV2 and J usage is TRBJ2-1; 7 nucleotides line up with TRBD2. V lost 4 bases to trimming and J lost 7 bases; unmatched junction nucleotides: 10. Germline V gene sequence: CDR1 SNHLY, CDR2 FYNNEI. The CDR3 runs to 15 residues.

Concerning this clone: Other DNA sequences of this sample code for an identical CDR3. The chain carries TRBV6-5 and TRBJ1-5, with 9 bases identical to TRBD1. The trim removed 0 bases at V and 7 bases at J, leaving 1 base unmatched. CDR1 is MNHEY and CDR2 is SVGAGI in the germline V gene. The CDR3 runs 14 residues. Here the CDR3 reads CASSYSDRGQPQHF. DNA of the CDR3: TGTGCCAGCAGTTACTCGGACAGGGGACAGCCCCAGCATTTT.

The chain employs TRBV3-1 (or the pseudogene TRBV3-2) and TRBJ1-1, with D perhaps matching TRBD1 (6 bases). Germline lookup yields CDR1 LGHDT and CDR2 YNNKEL (reference sequence). Trimming pared 3 bases from V and 1 base from J, leaving 15 bases between. The CDR3 has 16 amino acids. The CDR3 loop reads CASSQGNRVRNTEAFF. The CDR3 DNA is TGTGCCAGCAGCCAGGGAAACAGGGTCCGGAACACTGAAGCTTTCTTT.

J is TRBJ1-2 and V is TRBV29-1; no clear D gene. Trimming shortened V by 7 bases and J by 6 bases, and 15 bases separated the two germline ends. The germline V gene has CDR1 SQVTM and CDR2 ANQGSEA. CDR3 length equals 12 residues. Here the CDR3 DNA reads TGCAGCGGCCATACTACAAACGATGGCTACACCTTC. It codes for CSGHTTNDGYTF.

V gene TRBV25-1 combines with J gene TRBJ2-7; TRBD1 matches 7 bases. V trimming: 4 bases; J trimming: 3 bases; junction bases outside the gene matches: 6. The CDR3 loop spans 14 amino acids. CDR1 and CDR2 (germline): MGHDK, SYGVNS. CDR3 in amino acids: CASSAWDSLYEQYF. Here the CDR3 DNA reads TGTGCCAGCAGTGCGTGGGACAGCCTCTACGAGCAGTACTTC.

This chain uses TRBV19 with TRBJ2-1; TRBD1 aligns across 7 bases. The CDR3 contains 16 residues. Germline CDR1 is LNHDA and CDR2 is SQIVND (reference sequence). The trim removed 8 bases at V and 0 bases at J, leaving 10 bases unmatched. As DNA, the CDR3 is TGTGCCAGTCACCGAGGGGGCGGTAGCTCCTACAATGAGCAGTTCTTC. As protein: CASHRGGGSSYNEQFF.

CDR3 in amino acids: CASSYSGARQGALHF. The CDR3 nucleotides read TGTGCCAGCAGTTATTCGGGGGCACGACAGGGAGCCCTCCACTTT. The chain uses TRBV6-5 and TRBJ1-6, with TRBD1 matching over 7 bases. Germline V lookup: CDR1 MNHEY, CDR2 SVGAGI. This CDR3 has 15 residues. Unmatched junction bases numbered 13, after V lost 3 bases and J lost 14 bases.

This chain joins TRBV2 and TRBJ1-2; no definite D call. The germline gives CDR1 SNHLY, CDR2 FYNNEI. With 1 base removed from V and 3 bases from J, the gap between germline ends came to 9 bases. The CDR3 is 14 amino acids. The CDR3 DNA reads as TGTGCCAGCAGTGAAGGGTTGCGATACTATGGCTACACCTTC. Translated, it gives CASSEGLRYYGYTF. The complete variable domain, with remaining parts taken from reference TRBV2 and TRBJ1-2, reads EPEVTQTPSHQVTQMGQEVILRCVPISNHLYFYWYRQILGQKVEFLVSFYNNEISEKSEIFDDQFSVERPDGSNFTLKIRSTKLEDSAMYFCASSEGLRYYGYTFGSGTRLTVV.

The chain employs TRBV3-1 (or the pseudogene TRBV3-2) and TRBJ1-1; D not resolved. The CDR3 is 13 amino acids. Trimming removed 1 base from V and 1 base from J, with 4 bases in between. The germline gives CDR1 LGHDT, CDR2 YNNKEL (reference sequence). The CDR3: CASSQVANTEAFF. Written as DNA, the CDR3 is TGTGCCAGCAGCCAAGTGGCGAACACTGAAGCTTTCTTT.

The chain couples TRBV6-5 to TRBJ1-6; D is uncertain. Germline CDR1 and CDR2: MNHEY and SVGAGI. The CDR3 runs 13 residues. V lost 6 bases to trimming and J lost 9 bases, with 12 bases between them. The DNA for the CDR3 is TGTGCCAGCAGCCAATGGAGAAGTTCACCCCTCCACTTT. Translated, it gives CASSQWRSSPLHF.

The CDR3 loop is CASRPSGVGETQYF. The CDR3 region has the DNA TGTGCCAGCAGACCTAGCGGGGTTGGCGAGACCCAGTACTTC. The chain is built from TRBV3-1 (or the pseudogene TRBV3-2) and TRBJ2-5, with 9 bases identical to TRBD2. The CDR3 consists of 14 residues. The germline V gene has CDR1 LGHDT and CDR2 YNNKEL (reference sequence). V lost 6 bases to trimming and J lost 5 bases; unmatched junction nucleotides: 7.

The gene calls are TRBV5-4 and TRBJ2-5; TRBD1 agrees at 8 bases. The germline gives CDR1 SGHNT, CDR2 YYREEE (reference sequence). This CDR3 region has 15 residues. The ends lost 2 bases at V and 3 bases at J; junction bases unmatched: 6. As DNA, the CDR3 is TGTGCCAGCAGCTTAGTTGGGACAGGCAAAGAGACCCAGTACTTC. Encoded protein: CASSLVGTGKETQYF.

The V gene is TRBV2, the J gene TRBJ1-5; D possibly corresponds to TRBD1 (6 bases). V lost 6 bases and J 2 bases, leaving 14 bases between the germline ends. The germline gives CDR1 SNHLY, CDR2 FYNNEI. The CDR3 covers 15 residues. In nucleotides, the CDR3 is TGTGCCAGCAGCAAGGCGGCAGGGGGCAATCAGCCCCAGCATTTT. Translation gives CASSKAAGGNQPQHF.

The J gene is TRBJ2-3, the V gene TRBV6-5; 12 nucleotides line up with TRBD2. There are 12 residues in the CDR3. J lost 14 bases, V lost 5 bases, and 5 bases had no gene match. The germline CDR1 and CDR2 sequences are MNHEY and SVGAGI. CDR3 DNA: TGTGCCAGCAGTCCTAGCGGGGGGGCACGGTATTTT. It codes for CASSPSGGARYF.

The chain carries TRBV18 and TRBJ1-1; no clear D. Looked up from germline, CDR1 is KGHSH and CDR2 is LQKENI. V lost 5 bases and J 3 bases, leaving 13 bases between the germline ends. This CDR3 is 14 amino acids long. Here the CDR3 reads CASSSIGGDTEAFF. CDR3 DNA: TGTGCCAGCTCATCTATTGGTGGAGACACTGAAGCTTTCTTT. Based on the CDR3 plus reference TRBV18 and TRBJ1-1, the full variable domain is NAGVMQNPRHLVRRRGQEARLRCSPMKGHSHVYWYRQLPEEGLKFMVYLQKENIIDESGMPKERFSAEFPKEGPSILRIQQVVRGDSAAYFCASSSIGGDTEAFFGQGTRLTVV.

The V call is TRBV5-4, the J call TRBJ1-1; D is unclear. The germline gives CDR1 SGHNT, CDR2 YYREEE (reference sequence). CDR3 length equals 15 residues. The V end lost 4 bases, the J end lost 3 bases, and 16 bases lay between the germline ends. The CDR3 here is CASSAEAGSYTEAFF. Here the CDR3 DNA reads TGTGCCAGCAGCGCCGAGGCGGGTTCGTACACTGAAGCTTTCTTT.

This clone was counted only a few times. The rearrangement links TRBV10-2 to TRBJ2-3; D perhaps matches TRBD2 (5 bases). The germline V and J ends were trimmed by 11 bases and 0 bases, with 21 bases remaining between them. This CDR3 has 16 residues. Germline CDR1 is WSHSY and CDR2 is SAAADI. The CDR3 nucleotides read TGCGCCTACCGGGGTGACGAACCCGCTAGCACAGATACGCAGTATTTT. It specifies CAYRGDEPASTDTQYF.